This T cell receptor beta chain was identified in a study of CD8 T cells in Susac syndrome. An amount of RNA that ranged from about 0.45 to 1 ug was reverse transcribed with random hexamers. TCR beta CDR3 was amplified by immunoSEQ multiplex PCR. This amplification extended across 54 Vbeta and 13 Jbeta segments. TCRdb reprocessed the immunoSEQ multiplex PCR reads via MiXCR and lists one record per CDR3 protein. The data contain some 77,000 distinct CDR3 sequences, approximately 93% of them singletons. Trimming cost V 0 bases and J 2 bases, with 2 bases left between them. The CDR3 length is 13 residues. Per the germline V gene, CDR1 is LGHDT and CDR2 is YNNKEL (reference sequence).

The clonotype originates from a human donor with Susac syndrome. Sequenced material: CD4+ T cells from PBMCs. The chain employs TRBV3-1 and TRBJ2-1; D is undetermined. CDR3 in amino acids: CASSQDPYNEQFF. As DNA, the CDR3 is TGTGCCAGCAGCCAAGATCCCTACAATGAGCAGTTCTTC.